The T cell receptor beta chain described here comes from a study of blood T cell repertoires in COVID-19 (dated by TCRdb to the early 2020s). General notes on the study: Samples covering the acute and convalescent phases of COVID-19 were provided by collaborators in the United States, Italy and Spain. The prospective study material was composed of cDNA or gDNA derived from T cells, B-cell-depleted T cells, or PBMCs. Where HLA class I and class II types were available, the types were taken from metadata supplied by the sample provider, not from assay-based typing. The sample metadata nearly always contained a de-identified subject ID, COVID-19 status, age in years and sex. The dataset comprised deeply sampled blood TCRbeta repertoires from subjects exposed to, actively infected with, or recovered from COVID-19. The repertoires were released in a freely available public database meant as a resource for research on the immune response to SARS-CoV-2. The samples were drawn from two sources: the first 160 participants of the ongoing ImmuneRACE study, and 950 to 1,500 subjects contributed by 6 global collaborators.

As to this clone: What antigen it recognizes has not been identified. No clone much larger than this one lies a single base away; base qualities are absent. Other DNA sequences in the same sample also yield this CDR3.

Overall results and qualifications from the work: The quantity of clinical and demographic metadata differed by source and by participant and was supplied without curation.

TCRbeta CDR3 regions were amplified from genomic DNA by means of the immunoSEQ Assay, a bias-controlled multiplex PCR. As for how the authors treated the data: Nucleated cell counts per sample were estimated from amplification of reference gene primers within the assay. Sequence reads were collapsed and filtered to measure the absolute abundance of every unique TCRbeta CDR3 rearrangement. Productive Simpson clonality was computed per sample as the square root of Simpson's diversity index over productive rearrangements. TCRdb provides this immuneACCESS table in a form limited to in-frame rearrangements. Some clones are lacking; in checked studies, under half of them reflect an unresolved V gene, and why the rest are absent is not known. That table furnishes V, J and clone size, whereas the DNA furnished D and trimming. A total of under 250,000 clones appear in this sample, over 75% of them only once. 3.5% of the sample is held by the ten biggest clonotypes.

In the prospective study, participants were roughly 18 to 90 years old, resided in fewer than 25 geographic areas of the United States, and were enrolled through a virtual design. In the prospective study, cohorts were assigned on the basis of participant-reported clinical history obtained from a screening survey and a study questionnaire. Each participant in the prospective study had whole blood, serum and a nasopharyngeal or oropharyngeal swab collected by mobile phlebotomists. Over a roughly 2-month period, participants in the prospective study had the option of providing additional blood draws and questionnaires. Prospective study blood samples were shipped either frozen or at room temperature before DNA extraction. CDR1 and CDR2, per the germline V gene (reference sequence), are MNHEY and SMNVEV. The CDR3 holds 13 amino acids from the cysteine to the phenylalanine. Just CDR3 DNA is preserved here, 39 bases in frame from base 1. The germline V and J ends show losses of 3 bases and 2 bases respectively, and no gene match explains 0 bases of the junction.

The source of this sequence is a woman aged 18-29 years in a cohort exposed to, infected with or recovered from COVID-19 (not recorded which). This chain joins TRBV27 to TRBJ2-7; the junction holds 8 bases that match TRBD1. The sample comprised PBMCs or T cells enriched from blood (not recorded which). The DNA is TGTGCCAGCAGTTTGACAGGGGCCTACGAGCAGTACTTC. The translation is CASSLTGAYEQYF.